These T cell receptor beta chains were read from a single sample in a study of cytomegalovirus exposure and HLA in healthy donors. Repertoires were generated with immunoSEQ multiplex PCR, while TCRdb's copy carries only in-frame clones and drops some. The sample includes some 63,000 clones, approximately 88% seen only once; the top ten take roughly 1.2%. Source material: PBMCs. All receptors come from a woman aged 18-29 years in good health and CMV-seronegative. The CDR3 runs from the conserved cysteine through the conserved F or W. A D gene is named only where the DNA matches it firmly. Clone sizes are given selectively: once, few, many, or a class where the clone is expanded.

TRBJ1-4	TRBV11-2	-	TRBD1	TGTGCCAGCAGCACCGGGACAGCCTCAACTAATGAAAAACTGTTTTTT	CASSTGTASTNEKLFF
TRBJ1-3	TRBV4-1	-	-	TGCGCCAGCAGCCAACTGGGCAGCACATTCTCTGGAAACACCATATATTTT	CASSQLGSTFSGNTIYF
TRBJ2-5	TRBV7-9	once	TRBD1	TGTGCCAGCAGCTTACGTTCAGGGGGCGAGTTGGAGACCCAGTACTTC	CASSLRSGGELETQYF
TRBJ2-3	TRBV5-4	-	TRBD2	TGTGCCAGCAGCGTCGGGACTAGCCCAGATACGCAGTATTTT	CASSVGTSPDTQYF
TRBJ2-1	TRBV28	-	-	TGTGCCAGCAGTAGGGGATACTACAATGAGCAGTTCTTC	CASSRGYYNEQFF
TRBJ2-7	TRBV27	once	TRBD2	TGTGCCAGCAGATATGGGACTAGCGGGAGCTACGAGCAGTACTTC	CASRYGTSGSYEQYF
TRBJ2-2	TRBV7-2	-	-	TGTGCCAGCAGCTTCCGCTATGAATCCGGGGAGCTGTTTTTT	CASSFRYESGELFF
TRBJ2-2	TRBV27	few	TRBD2	TGTGCCAGCACCCCTAGCGGTAGCGGGACCACCGGGGAGCTGTTTTTT	CASTPSGSGTTGELFF
TRBJ1-4	TRBV27	-	-	TGTGCCAGCAGTTTATCCATATCGACAGGAGGCGAAAAACTGTTTTTT	CASSLSISTGGEKLFF
TRBJ2-7	TRBV6-1	-	-	TGTGCCAGCACCGACAGCTACGAGCAGTACTTC	CASTDSYEQYF
TRBJ1-3	TRBV7-9	-	-	TGCAGCTCCACCGACGAACGGGGAAGAAACACCATATATTTT	CSSTDERGRNTIYF
TRBJ2-3	TRBV29-1	-	-	TGCAGCGTTGAAATCGGGACATCTCCTAGGACGCAGTATTTT	CSVEIGTSPRTQYF
TRBJ1-1	TRBV19	-	TRBD1	TGTGCCAGTAGTGGGGGACAGGACACTGAAGCTTTCTTT	CASSGGQDTEAFF
TRBJ2-5	TRBV7-9	-	TRBD1	TGTGCCAGCAGCCGGGACAGGAGGCAAGAGACCCAGTACTTC	CASSRDRRQETQYF
TRBJ2-2	TRBV7-2	-	TRBD2	TGTGCCAGCAGCCCAACTAGCGGGAGGAACACCGGGGAGCTGTTTTTT	CASSPTSGRNTGELFF
TRBJ2-5	TRBV5-1	once	-	TGCGCCAGCAGCTTGGTGACGGGCGGAGAGGGGACCCAGTACTTC	CASSLVTGGEGTQYF
TRBJ2-2	TRBV7-2	-	TRBD2	TGTGCCAGCAGTCGGGGGGGATTCAACACCGGGGAGCTGTTTTTT	CASSRGGFNTGELFF
TRBJ1-2	TRBV7-2	-	-	TGTGCCAGCAGCTTAGGAGTAGGGAGGAGAGGCGGCTACACCTTC	CASSLGVGRRGGYTF
TRBJ1-3	TRBV30	-	-	TGTGCCTGGAAGGATAGGGACATCTCTGGAAACACCATATATTTT	CAWKDRDISGNTIYF
TRBJ2-1	TRBV29-1	-	-	TGCAGCTCCGGCTGGGAGGGGGGACCCTCGGGGCAGTTCTTC	CSSGWEGGPSGQFF
TRBJ2-5	TRBV7-6	-	TRBD1	TGTGCCAGCAGCCACGTCGTCGGACAGGGACAAGAGACCCAGTACTTC	CASSHVVGQGQETQYF
TRBJ1-2	TRBV6-4	-	TRBD1	TGTGCCAGCAGACCGGACAGGGAGGGCGGCTACACCTTC	CASRPDREGGYTF
TRBJ2-7	TRBV19	-	TRBD2	TGTGCCAGTAGTATAGTAGCGGGAGGCCCCTACGAGCAGTACTTC	CASSIVAGGPYEQYF
TRBJ1-1	TRBV6-6	-	-	TGTGCCAGCAGTTACTCGAATACAGGGTCTGAAGCTTTCTTT	CASSYSNTGSEAFF
TRBJ2-2	TRBV19	-	TRBD2	TGTGCCAGTAGTAACCAAGGACTAGTTTCCGGGGAGCTGTTTTTT	CASSNQGLVSGELFF
TRBJ1-1	TRBV28	-	-	TGTGCCAGCAGAGTCACTCTCATGAACACTGAAGCTTTCTTT	CASRVTLMNTEAFF
TRBJ2-2	TRBV28	-	TRBD2	TGTGCCACCGGGACTAGTAACACCGGGGAGCTGTTTTTT	CATGTSNTGELFF
TRBJ2-7	TRBV11-2	-	-	TGTGCCAGCAGCCCTCTTGGCGGGGATACCTACGAGCAGTACTTC	CASSPLGGDTYEQYF
TRBJ2-5	TRBV30	-	-	TGTGCCTGGAGCCAGATCGAGACCCAGTACTTC	CAWSQIETQYF
TRBJ2-7	TRBV6-6	-	-	TGTGCCAGCAGTTACTCGCCAGGTCCCTACGAGCAGTACTTC	CASSYSPGPYEQYF
TRBJ2-1	TRBV30	-	-	TGTGCCTGGAGTGTAGCTGCGGATGAGCAGTTCTTC	CAWSVAADEQFF
TRBJ1-2	TRBV7-2	-	-	TGTGCCAGCAGCTCCCTAAACTATGGCTACACCTTC	CASSSLNYGYTF
TRBJ2-5	TRBV18	-	-	TGTGCCAGCTCATCTGGACAGATAGAGACCCAGTACTTC	CASSSGQIETQYF
TRBJ2-3	TRBV7-2	-	TRBD2	TGTGCCAGCAGCTGGGGACTAGCGGCGGAGGTTACAGATACGCAGTATTTT	CASSWGLAAEVTDTQYF
TRBJ2-7	TRBV11-1	-	-	TGTGCCAGCAGCTTAGAGGCGGGTTGGTCCTACGAGCAGTACTTC	CASSLEAGWSYEQYF
TRBJ1-2	TRBV7-9	-	-	TGTGCCAGCAGCTTGGGCATCAGTGGCTACACCTTC	CASSLGISGYTF
TRBJ2-5	TRBV6-5	-	TRBD1	TGTGCCAGCAGTTTTGGGACAGCTCAAGAGACCCAGTACTTC	CASSFGTAQETQYF
TRBJ2-7	TRBV27	-	TRBD1	TGTGCCAGCAGTTTTCTCTCTGGGACAGGGGCCCACGAGCAGTACTTC	CASSFLSGTGAHEQYF
TRBJ2-1	TRBV9	-	TRBD2	TGTGCCAGCAGCGTGGGCGGGAGCTACGATGAGCAGTTCTTC	CASSVGGSYDEQFF
TRBJ2-7	TRBV19	-	TRBD2	TGTGCCAGTAGTACCAGAGCGGGGCAGGCCTACGAGCAGTACTTC	CASSTRAGQAYEQYF
TRBJ2-1	TRBV30	-	-	TGTGCCTGGAGTGTGAGGAGCTTCTCCTACAATGAGCAGTTCTTC	CAWSVRSFSYNEQFF
TRBJ2-5	TRBV5-6	-	-	TGTGCCAGCAGCCACCGACCCCGGGAGAGAAGAGAGACCCAGTACTTC	CASSHRPRERRETQYF
TRBJ2-5	TRBV19	-	TRBD1	TGTGCCAGTAGCATTACCGGGACAGGGGTGTTGAAGACCCAGTACTTC	CASSITGTGVLKTQYF
TRBJ2-7	TRBV2	-	-	TGTGCCAGCCGTTTGGGGGCCCTTTCGTACGAGCAGTACTTC	CASRLGALSYEQYF
TRBJ2-5	TRBV5-1	-	-	TGCGCCAGCAGAGAGGGCCCGGCGGGGGAGACCCAGTACTTC	CASREGPAGETQYF
TRBJ1-1	TRBV11-2	-	TRBD1	TGTGCCAGCAGCTTAAATACAGGGGGCACTGAAGCTTTCTTT	CASSLNTGGTEAFF
TRBJ2-4	TRBV14	-	TRBD2	TGTGCCAGCAGCCAAGGGACTAGCGGGGTCAGGTTTCAGTACTTC	CASSQGTSGVRFQYF
TRBJ2-3	TRBV6-5	-	-	TGTGCCAGCAGTTACAGTGGACAGCCAGGCACAGATACGCAGTATTTT	CASSYSGQPGTDTQYF
TRBJ1-3	TRBV6-1	-	TRBD1	TGTGCCAGCAGCCAGGGGGCATCTGGAAACACCATATATTTT	CASSQGASGNTIYF
TRBJ2-7	TRBV7-6	-	-	TGTGCCAGCAGCTTAGCTGGGGGCGATAGCTCCTACGAGCAGTACTTC	CASSLAGGDSSYEQYF
TRBJ2-3	TRBV30	-	TRBD2	TGTGCCTGGAGTGGGGCTAGCGGGGAAGTAGATACGCAGTATTTT	CAWSGASGEVDTQYF
TRBJ2-1	TRBV7-2	-	TRBD2	TGTGCCAGCAGCCGAGCGGGAGGTGTTCCCAATGAGCAGTTCTTC	CASSRAGGVPNEQFF
TRBJ2-5	TRBV28	once	TRBD2	TGTGCCAGCAGTTTAGGGCTAGCGGGGGGGCTGGAGACCCAGTACTTC	CASSLGLAGGLETQYF
TRBJ1-2	TRBV30	-	-	TGTGCCTGGAGCTTTTTTTCTGGCTACACCTTC	CAWSFFSGYTF
TRBJ2-5	TRBV7-9	-	TRBD2	TGTGCCAGCAGCTGGGGACTAGCGGGCCAAGAGACCCAGTACTTC	CASSWGLAGQETQYF
TRBJ2-3	TRBV2	once	TRBD1	TGTGCCAGCAGCGGGACAGCCGCTAGCACAGATACGCAGTATTTT	CASSGTAASTDTQYF
TRBJ2-1	TRBV11-2	once	TRBD2	TGTGCCAGCAGCTTAGCTATTACGGCGGGAGGGCCCTCGGATGAGCAGTTCTTC	CASSLAITAGGPSDEQFF
TRBJ2-1	TRBV27	-	TRBD2	TGTGCCAGCAGTTCGCCTAGCGGGGGCCATTACAATGAGCAGTTCTTC	CASSSPSGGHYNEQFF
TRBJ1-6	TRBV9	-	-	TGTGCCAGCAGCGTGGGCCAGGGGCTTGGTTCACCCCTCCACTTT	CASSVGQGLGSPLHF
TRBJ2-7	TRBV28	-	TRBD1	TGTGCCAGCAGTCCCAACAGGGGCGCCAGCTACGAGCAGTACTTC	CASSPNRGASYEQYF